Following are 11 T cell receptor beta chains from one sample sequenced in a study of blood T cell repertoires in COVID-19. Generated by immunoSEQ multiplex PCR, the TCRdb table keeps only in-frame clones and is missing some. The data contain 130,000 to 150,000 clones, around nine tenths of them singletons. The source material was PBMCs or T cells enriched from blood (not recorded which). These receptors all stem from a woman in her twenties or thirties with acute COVID-19.

The chain joins TRBV7-2 to TRBJ1-2; D gene unclear. CDR1 SGHTA and CDR2 FQGNSA come from the germline V gene. Trimming pared 6 bases from V and 8 bases from J, leaving 16 bases between. The CDR3 loop spans 13 amino acids. CDR3 region: CASRTTDLTGYTF. The CDR3 bases are TGTGCCAGCAGGACTACTGATCTAACCGGCTACACCTTC.

The chain recombines TRBV9 with TRBJ1-1; maybe TRBD1 (5 bases). The CDR3 has 14 residues. V gave up 0 bases and J gave up 0 bases, with 6 bases separating them. Per germline, CDR1 SGDLS and CDR2 YYNGEE. The CDR3 nucleotides read TGTGCCAGCAGCGTAGCAGGGCTGAACACTGAAGCTTTCTTT. It is translated as CASSVAGLNTEAFF.

J is TRBJ1-6 and V is TRBV10-1, with TRBD1 as a possible D gene (5 bases). Germline V gives CDR1 WNHNN, CDR2 SYGVQD (reference sequence). Trimming stripped 4 bases from V and 7 bases from J, with 17 bases between. This CDR3 region has 16 residues. Here the CDR3 DNA reads TGCGCCAGCAGTGGGTGGGCTTTCAGGGCGAATTCACCCCTCCACTTT. Translated, it gives CASSGWAFRANSPLHF.

CDR3 DNA: TGTGCCAGCAGCGCACAGGAATCCACCGGGGAGCTGTTTTTT. Translation: CASSAQESTGELFF. This sequence joins TRBV9 and TRBJ2-2, with a possible D match to TRBD1 (5 bases). This CDR3 comprises 14 residues. The germline V gene encodes CDR1 SGDLS and CDR2 YYNGEE. The ends were cut back, 3 bases at V and 4 bases at J, with 10 bases in the middle.

The chain links TRBV9 to TRBJ2-5, with D hard to call. The CDR3 consists of 12 residues. The germline V and J ends were trimmed by 0 bases and 3 bases, with 3 bases remaining between them. Germline V gene lookup returns CDR1 SGDLS and CDR2 YYNGEE. As DNA, the CDR3 is TGTGCCAGCAGCGTAGCAGAAGAGACCCAGTACTTC. Translation gives CASSVAEETQYF. The complete variable domain, with remaining parts taken from reference TRBV9 and TRBJ2-5, reads DSGVTQTPKHLITATGQRVTLRCSPRSGDLSVYWYQQSLDQGLQFLIQYYNGEERAKGNILERFSAQQFPDLHSELNLSSLELGDSALYFCASSVAEETQYFGPGTRLLVL.

The V call is TRBV4-2, the J call TRBJ2-3, with 7 bases aligning to TRBD2. Germline V gives CDR1 LGHNA, CDR2 YNFKEQ. V lost 1 base and J lost 6; bases outside the gene matches: 7. The CDR3 spans 15 residues. The CDR3 sequence: CASSQVTGGADTQYF. Written as DNA, the CDR3 is TGTGCCAGCAGCCAAGTCACGGGGGGTGCTGATACGCAGTATTTT.

V is TRBV9 and J is TRBJ2-5, with TRBD2 matching 10 bases. The CDR3 has 14 residues. Germline CDR1 and CDR2: SGDLS and YYNGEE. J lost 7 bases, V lost 0 bases, and 3 bases had no gene match. The CDR3 nucleotides are TGTGCCAGCAGCGTAGCTAGCGGGAGCGGGACCCAGTACTTC. Amino acid sequence: CASSVASGSGTQYF.

This chain links TRBV28 with TRBJ2-7, with 10 bases aligning to TRBD1. Germline V gene data show CDR1 as MDHEN and CDR2 as SYDVKM. This CDR3 contains 15 residues. V shed 8 bases and J 3 bases; nucleotides not matched to a gene: 10. CDR3 sequence: CASRYGGTGVYEQYF. The CDR3 coding sequence is TGTGCCAGCCGCTACGGAGGGACAGGGGTCTACGAGCAGTACTTC. The variable domain in full, completed from reference TRBV28 and TRBJ2-7, reads DVKVTQSSRYLVKRTGEKVFLECVQDMDHENMFWYRQDPGLGLRLIYFSYDVKMKEKGDIPEGYSVSREKKERFSLILESASTNQTSMYLCASRYGGTGVYEQYFGPGTRLTVT.

The chain is built from TRBV19 and TRBJ2-1; 7 positions match TRBD2. V shed 7 bases and J 7 bases; nucleotides not matched to a gene: 10. The CDR3 is 14 residues long. CDR1 LNHDA and CDR2 SQIVND come from the germline V gene (reference sequence). The CDR3 here is CASNGRDYGNEQFF. DNA for the CDR3: TGTGCCAGTAATGGCCGGGACTATGGAAATGAGCAGTTCTTC.

The rearrangement uses TRBV30 and TRBJ2-5; TRBD2 agrees at 10 bases. V lost 1 base to trimming and J lost 5 bases; unmatched junction nucleotides: 13. In germline, CDR1 is GTSNPN, CDR2 SVGIG (reference sequence). This CDR3 contains 17 residues. This CDR3 is CAWSGLAGEGFPETQYF. The CDR3 DNA sequence: TGTGCCTGGAGTGGGCTAGCGGGAGAAGGTTTTCCGGAGACCCAGTACTTC.

The chain combines TRBV4-1 with TRBJ2-7; TRBD2 matches at 12 bases. V dropped 5 bases and J dropped 2; count of bases not matched to a gene: 4. CDR1 and CDR2 (germline): MGHRA, YSYEKL. The CDR3 consists of 15 residues. The CDR3 DNA reads as TGCGCCAGCAGCTCCCGGACTAGCGGGACCTACGAGCAGTACTTC. It translates to CASSSRTSGTYEQYF.